A single T cell receptor (beta chain) is shown here with its context. Its antigen is currently unknown. This specimen belongs to a study of cytomegalovirus exposure and HLA in healthy donors. Study-wide context: Genetic ancestry analysis placed approximately 78% of the 300 to 500 donors that were genotyped in the Caucasian-associated cluster.

Primers included in the PCR were 60 Vbeta and 13 Jbeta primers. The table came from immunoSEQ multiplex PCR; TCRdb's copy has only in-frame clones and leaves some out. The table includes more than 75,000 clones, roughly 85% detected once. Notes on the study in general: TCR sequences were mostly rare, though some public TCRs occurred in many donors. Earlier analysis found most TCR beta V segments productive about 87% or about 30% of the time. One variant, a missense change in DCLRE1C, was linked in a later analysis to TCR beta V- and J-gene trimming.

V lost 7 bases and J lost 6, with 18 bases in between. This CDR3 has 14 amino acids. CDR1 and CDR2 from the germline V gene are MDHEN and SYDVKM. The chain has TRBV28 and TRBJ1-2; possibly TRBD1 for D (5 bases). The sequencing input was PBMCs. This clonotype was obtained from a man aged 30-40 years in good health and CMV-seronegative. The CDR3: CASTSAGLGNGYTF. Here the CDR3 DNA reads TGTGCCAGCACATCCGCAGGGTTAGGTAATGGCTACACCTTC.